The entry below gives a single T cell receptor beta chain sequence along with its context. Its specificity is not known. The record originates from a study of shared clonotypes between healthy human individuals. A deep-level run was used for the assay. Generated by immunoSEQ multiplex PCR, the TCRdb table keeps only in-frame clones and is missing some. This sample yields some 300,000 clones, of which 70% to 75% are seen a single time; more than 9% belongs to the top ten. General study points: Memory subsets had estimated richness that was generally smaller than that of naive subsets.

The V gene's germline CDR1 is KGHSH and CDR2 LQKENI. V lost 3 bases to trimming and J lost 5 bases, with 13 bases between them. The length of the CDR3 is 14 residues. The rearrangement joins TRBV18 to TRBJ1-1; no clear D. The TCR originated in a man aged 30 to 39 in good health. The sequencing input was memory CD4+ T cells sorted from blood. This sample's subset: CD45RA-negative fraction. CDR3 sequence: CASSPGQSRTEAFF. The CDR3 DNA reads TGTGCCAGCTCACCGGGTCAAAGTAGGACTGAAGCTTTCTTT.